This T cell receptor beta chain was identified during a study of T cell responses to AZD1222 COVID-19 vaccine (dated by TCRdb to the early 2020s). Looking at the study overall: AZD1222 recipients given second doses at about 4 weeks or at about 12 weeks were pooled, since spike-specific TCR depth and breadth were not found to differ between the two schedules. Trial participants were enrolled by age into subgroups of 18-55, 56-69 and 70-plus years, and about 150, 27 and 61 TCR-sequenced participants, respectively, were included in these subgroups. A total of 230 to 250 trial participants underwent TCR sequencing, of whom under 220 had received two doses of AZD1222 and 26 had received two doses of the MenACWY control vaccine.

The sample's time point label, in plain terms: baseline before first vaccination. The vaccinee samples were drawn from two UK trials, COV001 and COV002, one of which was a single-blind randomized controlled phase 2/3 trial testing AZD1222 (ChAdOx1 nCoV-19) in healthy adults. For TCRbeta chain sequencing, PBMC samples from trial participants were taken at day 0 and at day 28 after the second dose. The CDR3 regions of human TCRbeta chains were subjected to immunosequencing. The original pipeline was this. Repertoire TCRs were checked for matches against a reference library of SARS-CoV-2-specific TCRs that had been generated using the MIRA antigen-specificity platform. Breadth was defined as the fraction of unique TCRs that were SARS-CoV-2-associated. Depth was defined as the fraction of total T cells that were SARS-CoV-2-associated. Using the MIRA data, each spike-specific TCR was mapped to the spike region that the TCR reacts to and placed in a CD4 or CD8 class. Log10-transformed breadth and depth values were compared by one-way ANOVA with Sidak's multiple comparisons tests. TCRdb carries this immuneACCESS record with in-frame sequences only. Its versions omit some clonotypes, under half of them owing to an unresolved V gene in the studies checked, with the rest unexplained. That table gives V, J and clone size, and the DNA gave D and trimming. The sample data list under 150,000 clones, and about 90% of these were observed just once. The ten largest clones capture around 5% of the sample.

V gives up 0 bases and J gives up 1 base, and the segment between their germline ends measures 9 bases. From the cysteine through the phenylalanine, the CDR3 covers 15 amino acids. Left in the record is the CDR3 DNA by itself, 45 bases read in frame from the first base. From the germline V gene (reference sequence), CDR1 is MNHEY and CDR2 is SMNVEV. Of note for this clone: No antigen is known for it. One base away there is no much larger clone; base qualities are not given.

Points the paper makes about the study in general: Because no day 14 peak-response samples were available, repertoires were characterized only after the peak T cell response. Epitopes outside the regions mutated in the B.1.351 and B.1.1.7 variants were reportedly recognized by nearly half of the unique spike-specific TCRs. Vaccine-associated CD4 TCRs spanned the whole spike protein, with dominant responses in regions 160-218 and 743-854. In the small 56-69-year group, the increase in depth fell short of significance, most likely because of low power. Conclusions about previously exposed vaccinees are limited, since just a handful of AZD1222 recipients were seropositive for SARS-CoV-2 at baseline. Most participants were white British and females outnumbered males, and the authors suggested that clonal diversity may have been underestimated. After two AZD1222 doses, both the breadth and the depth of spike-specific TCRs were significantly higher than at day 0 and than in MenACWY recipients.

The rearranged chain carries TRBV27 and TRBJ1-1; the D segment could be TRBD1, given 5 matching bases. The sequences come from peripheral blood, collected on day 0 of AZD1222 vaccination. The source of this sequence is an adult in good health. At the DNA level, the sequence is TGTGCCAGCAGTTTATCCGGAGGGGCGAACACTGAAGCTTTCTTT. The resulting protein is CASSLSGGANTEAFF.